This T cell receptor beta chain originates from a study of shared clonotypes between healthy human individuals. At the level of the study: In total, the donors were two women and a few men aged 18 to 49.

The method was immunoSEQ multiplex PCR; TCRdb's version includes in-frame clones alone and lacks a portion of them. Of hundreds of thousands of clones listed, 98% were seen once; the top ten hold approximately 0.33%. Per the germline V gene, CDR1 is MNHNS and CDR2 is SASEGT. V was trimmed by 10 bases and J by 8 bases, leaving 8 bases between them. The CDR3 is 10 residues long. Terminally differentiated effector memory CD45RA+ cells were excluded from the naive CD8 cells, which were CD45RO-negative and positively selected for CCR7. The sequenced sample was naive CD8+ T cells sorted from blood. The clonotype originates from a man aged 30 to 39 in good health. This sequence joins TRBV6-1 and TRBJ2-2; D possibly corresponds to TRBD2 (5 bases). The CDR3 spells CATREGELFF. The DNA for the CDR3 is TGTGCCACCCGGGAAGGGGAGCTGTTTTTT.